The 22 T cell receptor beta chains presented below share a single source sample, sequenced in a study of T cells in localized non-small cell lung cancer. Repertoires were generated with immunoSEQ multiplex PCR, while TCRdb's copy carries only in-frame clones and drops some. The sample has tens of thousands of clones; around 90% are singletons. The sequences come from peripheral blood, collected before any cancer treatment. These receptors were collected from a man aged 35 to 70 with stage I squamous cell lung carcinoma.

Here the CDR3 DNA reads TGTGCCAGCTCACCGCGACAGGGGGATTGGGGCTACACCTTC. This sequence encodes CASSPRQGDWGYTF. The J gene is TRBJ1-2, the V gene TRBV18; TRBD1 aligns across 9 bases. Germline V gene sequence: CDR1 KGHSH, CDR2 LQKENI. CDR3 length equals 14 residues. After removal of 3 bases from V and 8 bases from J, the junction contained 7 bases not matched to a gene.

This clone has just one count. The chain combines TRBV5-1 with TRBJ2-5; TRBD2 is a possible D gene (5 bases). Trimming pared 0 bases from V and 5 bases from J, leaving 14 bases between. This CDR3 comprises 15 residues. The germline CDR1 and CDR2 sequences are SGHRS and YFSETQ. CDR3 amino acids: CASSLAQAADETQYF. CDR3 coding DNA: TGCGCCAGCAGCTTGGCGCAAGCAGCGGACGAGACCCAGTACTTC.

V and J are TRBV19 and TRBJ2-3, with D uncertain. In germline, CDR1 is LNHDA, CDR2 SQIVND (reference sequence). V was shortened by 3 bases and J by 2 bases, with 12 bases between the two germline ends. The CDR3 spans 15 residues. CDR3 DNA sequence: TGTGCCAGTAGTATTACCGGGCCCTACACAGATACGCAGTATTTT. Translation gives CASSITGPYTDTQYF.

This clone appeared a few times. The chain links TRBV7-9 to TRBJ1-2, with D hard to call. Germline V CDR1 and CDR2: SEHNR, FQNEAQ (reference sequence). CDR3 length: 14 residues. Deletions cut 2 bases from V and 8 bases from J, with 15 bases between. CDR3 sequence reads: CASSLLAGGHGYTF. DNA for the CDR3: TGTGCCAGCAGCTTACTGGCAGGTGGCCACGGCTACACCTTC.

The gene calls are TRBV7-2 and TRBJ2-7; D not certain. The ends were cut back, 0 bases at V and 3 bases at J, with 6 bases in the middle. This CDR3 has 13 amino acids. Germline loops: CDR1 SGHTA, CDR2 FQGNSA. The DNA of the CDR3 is TGTGCCAGCAGCTTAGCGCCAGGCTACGAGCAGTACTTC. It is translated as CASSLAPGYEQYF.

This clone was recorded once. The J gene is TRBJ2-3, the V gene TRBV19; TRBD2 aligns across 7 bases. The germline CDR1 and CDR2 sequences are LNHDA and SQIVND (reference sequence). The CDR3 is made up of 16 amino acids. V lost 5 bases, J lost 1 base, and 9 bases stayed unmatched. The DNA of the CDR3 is TGTGCCAGTAGTCCCGGGAGGTCCCCCGGCACAGATACGCAGTATTTT. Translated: CASSPGRSPGTDTQYF.

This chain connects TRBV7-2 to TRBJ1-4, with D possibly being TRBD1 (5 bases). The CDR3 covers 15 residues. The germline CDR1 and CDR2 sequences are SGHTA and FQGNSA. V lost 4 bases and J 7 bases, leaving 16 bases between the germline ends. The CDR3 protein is CASSSGGGDLEKLFF. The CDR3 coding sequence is TGTGCCAGCAGCTCAGGAGGAGGGGACCTTGAAAAACTGTTTTTT. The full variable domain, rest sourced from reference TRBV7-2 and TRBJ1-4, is GAGVSQSPSNKVTEKGKDVELRCDPISGHTALYWYRQSLGQGLEFLIYFQGNSAPDKSGLPSDRFSAERTGGSVSTLTIQRTQQEDSAVYLCASSSGGGDLEKLFFGSGTQLSVL.

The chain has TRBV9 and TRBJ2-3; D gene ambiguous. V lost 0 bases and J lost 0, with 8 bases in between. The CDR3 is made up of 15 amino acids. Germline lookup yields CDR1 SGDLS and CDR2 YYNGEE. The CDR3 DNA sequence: TGTGCCAGCAGCGTAGATGGGTTTAGCACAGATACGCAGTATTTT. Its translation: CASSVDGFSTDTQYF.

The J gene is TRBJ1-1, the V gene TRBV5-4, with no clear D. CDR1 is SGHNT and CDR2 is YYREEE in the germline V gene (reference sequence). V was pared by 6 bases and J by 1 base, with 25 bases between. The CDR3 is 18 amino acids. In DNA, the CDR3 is TGTGCCAGCATCGAGGGTCAAGGCAATATGGGAAAGAACACTGAAGCTTTCTTT. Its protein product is CASIEGQGNMGKNTEAFF.

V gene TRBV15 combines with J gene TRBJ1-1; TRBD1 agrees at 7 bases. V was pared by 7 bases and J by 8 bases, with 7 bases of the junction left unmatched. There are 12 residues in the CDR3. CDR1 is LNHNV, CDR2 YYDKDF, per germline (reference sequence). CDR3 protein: CATTKGGQEAFF. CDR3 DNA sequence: TGTGCCACCACGAAGGGGGGACAGGAAGCTTTCTTT.

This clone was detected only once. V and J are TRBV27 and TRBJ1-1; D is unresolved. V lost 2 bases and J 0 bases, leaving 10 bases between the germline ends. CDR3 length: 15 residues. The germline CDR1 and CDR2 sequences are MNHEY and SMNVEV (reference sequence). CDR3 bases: TGTGCCAGCAGTTTAAGCCCAGTCATGAACACTGAAGCTTTCTTT. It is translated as CASSLSPVMNTEAFF.

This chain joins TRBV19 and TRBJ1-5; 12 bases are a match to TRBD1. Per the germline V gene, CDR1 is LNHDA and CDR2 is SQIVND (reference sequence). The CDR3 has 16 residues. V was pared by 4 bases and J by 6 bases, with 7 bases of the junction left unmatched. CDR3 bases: TGTGCCAGTAGTACAACCGGGACAGGGGGCCCTCAGCCCCAGCATTTT. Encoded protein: CASSTTGTGGPQPQHF.

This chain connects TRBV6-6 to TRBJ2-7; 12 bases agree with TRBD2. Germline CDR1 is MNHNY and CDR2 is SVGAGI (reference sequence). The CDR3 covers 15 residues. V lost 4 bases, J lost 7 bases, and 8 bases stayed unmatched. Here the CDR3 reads CASSLTSGSSGEQYF. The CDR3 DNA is TGTGCCAGCAGTTTGACTAGCGGGAGTTCAGGGGAGCAGTACTTC.

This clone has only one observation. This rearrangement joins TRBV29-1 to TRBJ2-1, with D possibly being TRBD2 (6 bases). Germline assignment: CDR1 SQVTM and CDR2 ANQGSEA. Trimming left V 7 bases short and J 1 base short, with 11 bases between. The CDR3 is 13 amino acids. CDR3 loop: CSGAGGSYNEQFF. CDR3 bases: TGCAGCGGGGCTGGGGGGTCCTACAATGAGCAGTTCTTC.

In DNA form, the CDR3 reads TGTGCCAGCAGCTTGTTATGGACAGGGGAGGGTGAGCAGTTCTTC. This encodes CASSLLWTGEGEQFF. V gene TRBV5-6 combines with J gene TRBJ2-1, with TRBD1 identical over 9 bases. Trimming at V came to 1 base and at J to 9 bases, leaving 8 bases not matched to a gene. This CDR3 contains 15 residues. Per the germline V gene, CDR1 is SGHDT and CDR2 is YYEEEE. The full variable domain, in which reference TRBV5-6 and TRBJ2-1 provide the parts outside the CDR3, is DAGVTQSPTHLIKTRGQQVTLRCSPKSGHDTVSWYQQALGQGPQFIFQYYEEEERQRGNFPDRFSGHQFPNYSSELNVNALLLGDSALYLCASSLLWTGEGEQFFGPGTRLTVL.

CDR3 amino acids: CASSPLDRGYGYTF. CDR3 nucleotide sequence: TGTGCCAGTAGTCCCCTGGACAGAGGATATGGCTACACCTTC. The chain carries TRBV19 and TRBJ1-2; possible D gene TRBD1, 6 bases. The CDR3 is 14 amino acids. Trimming removed 5 bases at V and 5 bases at J, with 15 bases between. Germline CDR1 and CDR2: LNHDA and SQIVND (reference sequence).

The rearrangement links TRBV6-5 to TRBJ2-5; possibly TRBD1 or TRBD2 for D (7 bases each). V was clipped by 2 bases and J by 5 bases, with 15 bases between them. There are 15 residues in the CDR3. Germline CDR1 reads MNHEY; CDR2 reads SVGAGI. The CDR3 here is CASSYAPGGGETQYF. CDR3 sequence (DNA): TGTGCCAGCAGTTACGCGCCAGGGGGAGGGGAGACCCAGTACTTC.

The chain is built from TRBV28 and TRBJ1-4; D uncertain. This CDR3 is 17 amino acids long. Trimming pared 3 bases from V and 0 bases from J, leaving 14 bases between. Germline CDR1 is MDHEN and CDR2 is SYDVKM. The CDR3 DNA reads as TGTGCCAGCAGTTTCAGCTCTGACACGCCAACTAATGAAAAACTGTTTTTT. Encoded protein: CASSFSSDTPTNEKLFF.

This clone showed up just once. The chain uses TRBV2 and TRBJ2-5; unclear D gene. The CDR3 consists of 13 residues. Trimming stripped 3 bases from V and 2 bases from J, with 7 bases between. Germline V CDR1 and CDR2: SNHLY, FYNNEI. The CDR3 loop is CASSEVPQETQYF. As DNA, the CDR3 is TGTGCCAGCAGTGAGGTACCGCAAGAGACCCAGTACTTC. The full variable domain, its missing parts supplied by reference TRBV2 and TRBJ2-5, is EPEVTQTPSHQVTQMGQEVILRCVPISNHLYFYWYRQILGQKVEFLVSFYNNEISEKSEIFDDQFSVERPDGSNFTLKIRSTKLEDSAMYFCASSEVPQETQYFGPGTRLLVL.

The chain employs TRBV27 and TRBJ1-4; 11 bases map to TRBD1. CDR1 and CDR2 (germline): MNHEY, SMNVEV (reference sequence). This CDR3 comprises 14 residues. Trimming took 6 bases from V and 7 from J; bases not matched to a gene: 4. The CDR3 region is CASRGTGGFEKLFF. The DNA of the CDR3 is TGTGCCAGCAGGGGGACAGGGGGTTTTGAAAAACTGTTTTTT.

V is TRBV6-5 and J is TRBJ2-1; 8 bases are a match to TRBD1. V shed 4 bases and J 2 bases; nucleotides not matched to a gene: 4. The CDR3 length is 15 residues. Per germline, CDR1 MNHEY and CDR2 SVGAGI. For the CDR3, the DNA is TGTGCCAGCAGTTGGCGACAGGGGACCTACAATGAGCAGTTCTTC. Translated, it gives CASSWRQGTYNEQFF.

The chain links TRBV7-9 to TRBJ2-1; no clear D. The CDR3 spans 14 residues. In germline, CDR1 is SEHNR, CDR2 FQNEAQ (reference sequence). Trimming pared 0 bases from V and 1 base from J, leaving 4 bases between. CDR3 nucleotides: TGTGCCAGCAGCTTAGCCAGTTCCTACAATGAGCAGTTCTTC. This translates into CASSLASSYNEQFF.